This entry lists 9 T cell receptor beta chains sequenced from one sample in a study of T-cell memory formation after mild COVID-19. TCRdb analysed the 5' RACE reads with MiXCR anew, one entry per CDR3 protein. The table lists 200,000 to 250,000 distinct CDR3 sequences, about 10% of them singletons. What was sequenced was PBMCs or a T cell subset sorted from them (not recorded which). These receptors were collected from a man aged 18 to 30 who had mild COVID-19 (a few samples of this study predate the infection). Cell type and time point are not known.

The rearrangement uses TRBV10-3 and TRBJ1-2; unclear D gene. V was trimmed by 2 bases and J by 8 bases, leaving 6 bases between them. The germline CDR1 and CDR2 sequences are ENHRY and SYGVKD. This CDR3 is built from 11 residues. The CDR3 DNA follows: TGTGCCATCAGTGAGGGGGAGGGCTACACCTTC. Amino acid sequence: CAISEGEGYTF.

This rearrangement joins TRBV24-1 to TRBJ1-2; 11 nucleotides agree with TRBD1. CDR3 size: 15 residues. Per the germline V gene, CDR1 is KGHDR and CDR2 is SFDVKD. V dropped 4 bases and J dropped 3; count of bases not matched to a gene: 3. The CDR3 reads CATSDMGQGDYGYTF. The CDR3 DNA reads TGTGCCACCAGTGACATGGGACAGGGGGACTATGGCTACACCTTC.

The gene calls are TRBV6-5 and TRBJ1-3; D might be TRBD1 (6 bases). The germline V gene has CDR1 MNHEY and CDR2 SVGAGI. V was pared by 0 bases and J by 0 bases, with 9 bases between. The length of the CDR3 is 16 residues. CDR3 DNA sequence: TGTGCCAGCAGTTACTCGAGACAGGTCTCTGGAAACACCATATATTTT. Residues: CASSYSRQVSGNTIYF.

There are a few counts of this clonotype. The chain joins TRBV4-1 to TRBJ2-1; 8 bases align to TRBD2. The CDR3 is 14 residues long. V lost 4 bases to trimming and J lost 10 bases; unmatched junction nucleotides: 9. Germline V CDR1 and CDR2: MGHRA, YSYEKL. The CDR3 coding sequence is TGCGCCAGCAGCCCGCCGGCGGGGGGAAGAGAGCAGTTCTTC. It specifies CASSPPAGGREQFF.

The chain links TRBV12-3 or TRBV12-4 to TRBJ1-2; D is unresolved. The CDR3 has 14 amino acids. Trimming pared 4 bases from V and 4 bases from J, leaving 13 bases between. This CDR3 reads CASSSLRVRYGYTF. The CDR3 coding sequence is TGTGCCAGCAGTTCGCTCCGGGTCCGCTATGGCTACACCTTC.

This clonotype was detected only a few times. V and J are TRBV5-1 and TRBJ1-1; TRBD1 matches 10 bases. This CDR3 is 16 amino acids long. J lost 2 bases, V lost 0 bases, and 4 bases had no gene match. Germline lookup yields CDR1 SGHRS and CDR2 YFSETQ. The chain's CDR3 is CASSLGQGASNTEAFF. DNA of the CDR3: TGCGCCAGCAGCTTGGGACAGGGGGCATCCAACACTGAAGCTTTCTTT.

This clonotype has only a few counts. J is TRBJ1-2 and V is TRBV10-2; 9 nucleotides match TRBD1. The ends lost 6 bases at V and 8 bases at J; junction bases unmatched: 7. The CDR3 length is 13 residues. Germline loops: CDR1 WSHSY, CDR2 SAAADI. The CDR3 loop is CASRDRGLGGYTF. The CDR3, as DNA: TGCGCCAGCAGGGACAGGGGCCTAGGGGGCTACACCTTC.

This clonotype was detected only a few times. The V gene is TRBV7-8, the J gene TRBJ2-1; D may be TRBD2 (6 bases). CDR3 length: 16 amino acids. The V gene's germline CDR1 is SGHVS and CDR2 FQNEAQ. Trimming left V 1 base short and J 5 bases short, with 15 bases between. The CDR3 region is CASSLGTIGLNNEQFF. The CDR3 DNA reads TGTGCCAGCAGCTTAGGAACCATTGGACTAAACAATGAGCAGTTCTTC.

This clonotype was counted many times. The V gene is TRBV5-1, the J gene TRBJ2-2; D might be TRBD1 (5 bases). Germline V gene data show CDR1 as SGHRS and CDR2 as YFSETQ. The CDR3 contains 16 residues. V shed 0 bases and J shed 8 bases, with 17 bases lying between them. The CDR3 bases are TGCGCCAGCAGCTTGGCCGACAGTCGGTCGTCTGGGGAGCTGTTTTTT. Its translation is CASSLADSRSSGELFF.